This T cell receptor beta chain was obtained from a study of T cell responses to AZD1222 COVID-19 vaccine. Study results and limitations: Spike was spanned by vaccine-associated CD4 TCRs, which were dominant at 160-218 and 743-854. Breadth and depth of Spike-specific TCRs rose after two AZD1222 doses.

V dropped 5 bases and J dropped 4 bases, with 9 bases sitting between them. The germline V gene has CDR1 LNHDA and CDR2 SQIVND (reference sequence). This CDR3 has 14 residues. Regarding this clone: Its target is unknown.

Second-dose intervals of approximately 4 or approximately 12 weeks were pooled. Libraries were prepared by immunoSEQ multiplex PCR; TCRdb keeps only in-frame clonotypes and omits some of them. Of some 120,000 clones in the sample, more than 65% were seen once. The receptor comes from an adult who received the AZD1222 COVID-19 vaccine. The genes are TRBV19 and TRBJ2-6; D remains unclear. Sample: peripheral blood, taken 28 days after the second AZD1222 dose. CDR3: CASSGRLGANVLTF. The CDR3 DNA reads TGTGCCAGTAGTGGACGGCTGGGGGCCAACGTCCTGACTTTC.